This T cell receptor beta chain was sequenced during a study of CD4+ T cells in melanoma. Study outcomes and limitations: A reported correlation linked neoantigen-specific CD4+ T cells to CD8+, macrophage and B cell function. Diverse differentiation states were reported for melanoma neoantigen-specific CD4+ T cells.

Method: immunoSEQ multiplex PCR; TCRdb's copy keeps in-frame clones and lacks some. The table lists around 55,000 clones, 60% to 75% of them singletons. V dropped 0 bases and J dropped 3 bases, with 9 bases sitting between them. Germline V CDR1 and CDR2: SGHNT, YYREEE (reference sequence). This CDR3 is 14 amino acids long. Concerning this clone: Its specificity is not known.

V usage is TRBV5-4 and J usage is TRBJ1-2; D not certain. The clonotype comes from a human donor with melanoma. What was sequenced was tumor tissue. The CDR3 bases are TGTGCCAGCAGCTTGGATGACACCTACTATGGCTACACCTTC. Translated, it gives CASSLDDTYYGYTF.